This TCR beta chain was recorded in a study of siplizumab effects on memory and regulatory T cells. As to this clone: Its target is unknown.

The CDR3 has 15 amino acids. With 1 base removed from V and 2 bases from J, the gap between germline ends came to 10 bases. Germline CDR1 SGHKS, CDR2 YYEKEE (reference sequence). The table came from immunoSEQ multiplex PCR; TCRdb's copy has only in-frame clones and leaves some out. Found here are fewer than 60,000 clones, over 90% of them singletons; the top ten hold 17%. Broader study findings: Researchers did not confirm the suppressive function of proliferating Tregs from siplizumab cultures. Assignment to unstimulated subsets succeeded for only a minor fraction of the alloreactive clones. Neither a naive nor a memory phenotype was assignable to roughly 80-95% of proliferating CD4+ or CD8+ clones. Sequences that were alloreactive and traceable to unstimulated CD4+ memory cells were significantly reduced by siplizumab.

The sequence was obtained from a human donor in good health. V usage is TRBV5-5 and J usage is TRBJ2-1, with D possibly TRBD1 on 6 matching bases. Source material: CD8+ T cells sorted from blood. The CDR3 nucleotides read TGTGCCAGCAGCTTGACAAGGGGGACCTACAATGAGCAGTTCTTC. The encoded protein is CASSLTRGTYNEQFF.